This T cell receptor beta chain was captured by sequencing in a study of blood T cells in healthy people across ages. Overall study findings and caveats: Any conclusive comparison of naive versus antigen-experienced cells was prevented by using unsorted PBMCs. Compared with aged donors, long-lived donors showed fewer expanded clones, suggesting selection.

The authors ran a second PCR of about 6 to 11 cycles using a sample-barcoded 5' primer and a J-beta primer mix. Each CDR3 protein is one row after TCRdb ran MiXCR on the 5' RACE reads. This sample has 550,000 to 600,000 distinct CDR3 sequences, with about 45% found just once. V was pared by 3 bases and J by 6 bases, with 6 bases of the junction left unmatched. This CDR3 contains 13 residues. Germline V gene lookup returns CDR1 SGHDT and CDR2 YYEEEE. PBMCs were isolated at a quantity of at least 7 million per sample. Total RNA amounts of at least 6 micrograms were extracted per sample. On this clonotype: Its antigen is unknown.

The clonotype was recovered from a man at least 80 years old in good health. The specimen was blood. The V gene is TRBV5-6, the J gene TRBJ2-7; 7 positions agree with TRBD1. The CDR3 sequence: CASSSGGSGEQYF. CDR3 nucleotides: TGTGCCAGCAGCTCAGGGGGTTCGGGCGAGCAGTACTTC.